This record looks at one T cell receptor beta chain sequence and its context. Its antigen remains unknown. Ex vivo total memory CD4+ samples were deeply sequenced, detecting one cell in 200,000. The repertoire was sequenced with immunoSEQ multiplex PCR; TCRdb's copy has only in-frame clones and lacks some. This sample yields roughly 28,000 clones, of which 65% to 85% are seen a single time; approximately 0.9% belongs to the top ten. Sorting took every CD4+ cell except CD45RA+CCR7+CD95- naive cells, reaching over 95% purity. The data were taken from a study of human CD4 T cells and Enterobacteriaceae. Study-level results: Ex vivo reactivity came only from nucleotide matches to CFSE-low cultures.

Trimming took 8 bases from V and 4 from J, leaving 12 bases between them. Germline-derived CDR1 and CDR2 are MDHEN and SYDVKM. This CDR3 is built from 12 residues. Sequences were obtained from memory CD4+ T cells from blood. The rearrangement joins TRBV28 to TRBJ2-7; possibly TRBD2 for D (5 bases). This TCR was recovered from a human donor in good health. The CDR3 coding sequence is TGTGCCAGCTGCGGGCTAGCTTACGAGCAGTACTTC. It specifies CASCGLAYEQYF.